Here is one TCR beta chain with its context. The antigen is undetermined. Trimming took 6 bases from V and 1 from J, leaving 6 bases between them. This CDR3 has 11 amino acids. Per germline, CDR1 DFQATT and CDR2 SNEGSKA (reference sequence). This entry belongs to a study of cytomegalovirus exposure and HLA in healthy donors. About the study: Unique TCR beta sequences numbering about 100 million came from about 180 million T cells in an earlier analysis. Some 85 million unique TCRs, all from HLA-typed donors, were included in an early release of the data. Whole-study results and caveats: The authors later linked a missense DCLRE1C variant to TCR beta V- and J-gene trimming. Information on immune exposure was restricted to one variable (CMV serostatus).

With 60 Vbeta and 13 Jbeta primers, the PCR was carried out. Data came from immunoSEQ multiplex PCR; TCRdb stores just in-frame clones and leaves some out. The sample lists around 170,000 clones; about 85% were seen once. This receptor was taken from a girl aged 10-17 years in good health and CMV-seropositive. Material for sequencing was PBMCs. The chain combines TRBV20-1 with TRBJ1-1, with D unresolved. CDR3 protein: CSAPGNTEAFF. CDR3 nucleotides: TGCAGTGCCCCGGGGAACACTGAAGCTTTCTTT.